These T cell receptor beta chains were read from a single sample in a study of CD4 T cells in relation to SARS-CoV-2 and coronaviruses. TCRdb keeps only in-frame clones here, not all; method: immunoSEQ multiplex PCR. The repertoire includes 20,000 to 25,000 clones, 55% to 75% of them detected once, and around 19% sits in the top ten. These receptors have no identified antigens. Material for sequencing was CD4+ T cells from PBMCs, cultured in vitro. The receptor source for this set is a human donor in good health. CDR3s include the opening cysteine and the closing phenylalanine or tryptophan. The D gene is left open where the match is weak. Rows may omit the clone size; those that give it use once, few, many or a size class.

J | size | V | D | DNA | CDR3
TRBJ2-7 | NA | TRBV4-1 | TRBD2 | TGCGCCAGCAGCCAAGCGCCAACTAGCGGGGGGGTGTACGAGCAGTACTTC | CASSQAPTSGGVYEQYF
TRBJ2-3 | NA | TRBV7-2 | TRBD1 | TGTGCCAGCAGCCGCGGACAGGGGGCGAGCGCAGATACGCAGTATTTT | CASSRGQGASADTQYF
TRBJ2-2 | once | TRBV6-1 | TRBD1 | TGTGCCAGCAGTGAAGCGCACAGGGGTTCAGAGCTGTTTTTT | CASSEAHRGSELFF
TRBJ1-4 | NA | TRBV29-1 | NA | TGCAGCGTTGGGGGCGGTGGGACCCATGAAAAACTGTTTTTT | CSVGGGGTHEKLFF
TRBJ2-3 | NA | TRBV24-1 | TRBD2 | TGTGCCACCAGTGATCCCGGACTAGCGGGGGAAGATACGCAGTATTTT | CATSDPGLAGEDTQYF
TRBJ2-6 | NA | TRBV9 | TRBD2 | TGTGCCAGCAGCGCTAATAGCGGGAGAGGGGCTGGGGCCAACGTCCTGACTTTC | CASSANSGRGAGANVLTF
TRBJ1-5 | NA | TRBV30 | TRBD1 | TGTGCCTGGAGTCCTATACGGACAGGGAGAGGCAATCAGCCCCAGCATTTT | CAWSPIRTGRGNQPQHF
TRBJ2-1 | few | TRBV7-8 | NA | TGTGCCAGCAGCCTGTGGCAGGGGAACTACAATGAGCAGTTCTTC | CASSLWQGNYNEQFF
TRBJ2-7 | NA | TRBV7-9 | TRBD1 | TGTGCCAGCAGCTTAGGCGGGACAGGGTACGAGCAGTACTTC | CASSLGGTGYEQYF
TRBJ1-5 | once | TRBV4-1 | NA | TGCGCCAGCAGCCAAACGACCACAAGGGGCAATCAGCCCCAGCATTTT | CASSQTTTRGNQPQHF
TRBJ1-1 | once | TRBV3-1/TRBV3-2 | NA | TGTGCCAGCAGCCAAGCCCGAGCGACAGCGAGTGCCGGCGAAGCTTTCTTT | CASSQARATASAGEAFF
TRBJ2-3 | once | TRBV6-5 | NA | TGTGCCAGCAGCTATAGGAACCCTAGCACAGATACGCAGTATTTT | CASSYRNPSTDTQYF
TRBJ1-5 | few | TRBV18 | NA | TGTGCCAGCTCACCGGGAAGCAATCAGCCCCAGCATTTT | CASSPGSNQPQHF
TRBJ2-1 | once | TRBV11-2 | TRBD2 | TGTGCCAGCAGCTCCCTTGCGGGGGATGAGCAGTTCTTC | CASSSLAGDEQFF
TRBJ2-5 | once | TRBV19 | TRBD2 | TGTGCCAGTAGTATCGGGAAGCGGGACTTCCAAGAGACCCAGTACTTC | CASSIGKRDFQETQYF
TRBJ2-3 | NA | TRBV5-6 | TRBD1 | TGTGCCAGCAGCCCAGGGGGAAGCACAGATACGCAGTATTTT | CASSPGGSTDTQYF
TRBJ2-1 | NA | TRBV6-5 | NA | TGTGCCAGCAGTACCGGACGCTCGTACAATGAGCAGTTCTTC | CASSTGRSYNEQFF
TRBJ1-5 | NA | TRBV29-1 | TRBD1 | TGCAGCGCAGGGACAGGGGGGATAGATCAGCCCCAGCATTTT | CSAGTGGIDQPQHF
TRBJ2-5 | few | TRBV28 | NA | TGTGCCAGCGGGGGGGCTCAAGAGACCCAGTACTTC | CASGGAQETQYF
TRBJ1-5 | NA | TRBV18 | TRBD1 | TGTGCCAGCTCACCGGGACAGGGGGCCCATAGCAATCAGCCCCAGCATTTT | CASSPGQGAHSNQPQHF
TRBJ2-5 | NA | TRBV7-2 | NA | TGTGCCAGCAGCTTATTCGGGGAGACCCAGTACTTC | CASSLFGETQYF
TRBJ1-4 | NA | TRBV28 | NA | TGTGCCAGCAGTCGCCTCAGGGGTGAAAAACTGTTTTTT | CASSRLRGEKLFF
TRBJ1-2 | NA | TRBV7-2 | TRBD1 | TGTGCCAGCAGCGGGCAGGGGGGAATCAGTGGCTACACCTTC | CASSGQGGISGYTF
TRBJ2-1 | NA | TRBV7-7 | TRBD1 | TGTGCCAGCAGCTTAGGCGTTGGGGACAGATACAATGAGCAGTTCTTC | CASSLGVGDRYNEQFF
TRBJ1-6 | NA | TRBV4-1 | NA | TGCGCCAGCAGCCCGGGACTTTTAGATTCACCCCTCCACTTT | CASSPGLLDSPLHF
TRBJ2-7 | NA | TRBV11-3 | TRBD2 | TGTGCCAGCAGCTTAGATAGTGGGAGCGGGGGACAAGGGGGCGAGCAGTACTTC | CASSLDSGSGGQGGEQYF
TRBJ2-2 | few | TRBV25-1 | NA | TGTGCCAGCAGTGAGATGGGGGCCGGGGAGCTGTTTTTT | CASSEMGAGELFF